A single sample gave rise to the 10 T cell receptor beta chains below, sequenced in a study of human T cells and chemical hapten exposure. Time point specified: pre-sensitization, week 0. The treatment: therapeutic diphenylcyclopropenone sensitization with weekly scalp DPC. In TCRdb, the RACE reads were re-called with MiXCR into one record per CDR3 protein. The table includes 95,000 to 150,000 distinct CDR3 sequences, about 13% detected once. Here the sequenced sample was whole blood, taken in connection with sensitization to the hapten diphenylcyclopropenone (DPC). The source of these receptors is a woman under 30 with alopecia areata. Some clones in this sample may be carry-over from other donors' samples.

This clonotype was seen more than once but under ten times. This chain links TRBV11-3 with TRBJ2-3, with D perhaps given as TRBD1 or TRBD2 (5 bases each). V lost 1 base to trimming and J lost 6 bases, with 8 bases between them. From germline, CDR1 is SGHNT and CDR2 YENEEA. The CDR3 is 13 residues long. The CDR3, as DNA: TGTGCCAGCAGCTTAGGTTGGGGGGATACGCAGTATTTT. Its translation is CASSLGWGDTQYF.

With respect to this clonotype: A much more abundant neighbour one base away suggests this may be a read error. The chain is built from TRBV6-6 and TRBJ1-3, with 8 bases fitting TRBD1. This CDR3 contains 16 residues. Germline lookup yields CDR1 MNHNY and CDR2 SVGAGI (reference sequence). CDR3 DNA: TGTGCCAACAGTTACGGCGGGCAGGGGGCGAGGGACACCATATATTTT. Amino acids: CANSYGGQGARDTIYF.

The V gene is TRBV11-3, the J gene TRBJ2-3; no firm D call. Germline CDR1 and CDR2: SGHNT and YENEEA. This CDR3 contains 17 residues. Trimming left V 5 bases short and J 2 bases short, with 20 bases between. In nucleotides, the CDR3 is TGTGCCAGCAGCCCTCCCCGGTGGGCAGAAGACACAGATACGCAGTATTTT. Protein sequence: CASSPPRWAEDTDTQYF.

This chain connects TRBV7-2 to TRBJ2-7; D not certain. Germline CDR1 SGHTA, CDR2 FQGNSA. Trimming pared 3 bases from V and 3 bases from J, leaving 6 bases between. The CDR3 has 12 amino acids. CDR3 bases: TGTGCCAGCAGCTTCTATGGCTACGAGCAGTACTTC. It translates to CASSFYGYEQYF. The whole variable domain, filled in from reference TRBV7-2 and TRBJ2-7, reads GAGVSQSPSNKVTEKGKDVELRCDPISGHTALYWYRQSLGQGLEFLIYFQGNSAPDKSGLPSDRFSAERTGGSVSTLTIQRTQQEDSAVYLCASSFYGYEQYFGPGTRLTVT.

The chain employs TRBV28 and TRBJ2-5; D may correspond to TRBD1 or TRBD2 (5 bases each). The V end lost 2 bases, the J end lost 5 bases, and 15 bases lay between the germline ends. CDR3 length: 15 amino acids. CDR1 and CDR2 from the germline V gene are MDHEN and SYDVKM. CDR3 region: CASSLGGSWGETQYF. The CDR3 nucleotides are TGTGCCAGCAGTTTAGGTGGCAGTTGGGGGGAGACCCAGTACTTC.

This rearrangement joins TRBV12-3 or TRBV12-4 to TRBJ1-1, with TRBD1 matching 7 bases. The CDR3 length is 12 residues. V dropped 5 bases and J dropped 8; count of bases not matched to a gene: 5. The CDR3: CASSDRAGEAFF. Here the CDR3 DNA reads TGTGCCAGCAGTGACAGGGCTGGGGAAGCTTTCTTT.

This clonotype turned up a few times. The rearrangement links TRBV12-3 or TRBV12-4 to TRBJ1-1; 9 bases agree with TRBD1. The J segment lost 1 base and the V segment lost 6 bases, leaving 3 bases of the junction unmatched. The CDR3 is 14 amino acids. In DNA, the CDR3 is TGTGCCAGCAGCCCGGACAGGGGGAACACTGAAGCTTTCTTT. Protein sequence: CASSPDRGNTEAFF.

This clonotype was seen only a few times. The CDR3 sequence: CASSPFLDNGYTF. The CDR3 nucleotides are TGTGCCAGTAGCCCTTTCTTGGACAATGGCTACACCTTC. The chain couples TRBV19 to TRBJ1-2; D might be TRBD1 (5 bases). V lost 6 bases, J lost 6 bases, and 14 bases lay in between. The length of the CDR3 is 13 residues. Germline V gene data show CDR1 as LNHDA and CDR2 as SQIVND (reference sequence). The complete variable domain, with remaining parts taken from reference TRBV19 and TRBJ1-2, reads DGGITQSPKYLFRKEGQNVTLSCEQNLNHDAMYWYRQDPGQGLRLIYYSQIVNDFQKGDIAEGYSVSREKKESFPLTVTSAQKNPTAFYLCASSPFLDNGYTFGSGTRLTVV.

This clonotype was observed a handful of times. The rearrangement joins TRBV15 to TRBJ2-2, with D perhaps TRBD2 (6 bases). CDR3 length: 12 amino acids. V lost 8 bases to trimming and J lost 4 bases, with 8 bases between them. Germline V gene sequence: CDR1 LNHNV, CDR2 YYDKDF (reference sequence). CDR3 amino acids: CATAGSTGELFF. Here the CDR3 DNA reads TGTGCCACCGCGGGGAGCACCGGGGAGCTGTTTTTT.

In this sample, this clonotype turned up a few times. V is TRBV12-3 or TRBV12-4 and J is TRBJ1-5; weak D call: TRBD1 (6 bases). Trimming cost V 7 bases and J 2 bases, with 18 bases left between them. The CDR3 has 16 amino acids. The CDR3 nucleotides are TGTGCCAGCACCTTAACGTACAGGGAGGGCAATCAGCCCCAGCATTTT. Protein sequence: CASTLTYREGNQPQHF.